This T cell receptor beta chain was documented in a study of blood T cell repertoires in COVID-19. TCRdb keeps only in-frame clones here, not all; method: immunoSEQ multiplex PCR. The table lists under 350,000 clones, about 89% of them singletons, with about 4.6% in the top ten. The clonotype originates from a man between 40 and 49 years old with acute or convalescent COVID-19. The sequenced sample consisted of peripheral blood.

The DNA of the CDR3 is TGTGCCAGCCTCAGGGTTCCTAATGAAAAACTGTTTTTT. This codes for CASLRVPNEKLFF. This chain links TRBV12-3 or TRBV12-4 with TRBJ1-4, with D perhaps matching TRBD1 (5 bases). Trimming shortened V by 8 bases and J by 3 bases, and 10 bases separated the two germline ends. CDR3 size: 13 residues.